Below, 20 T cell receptor beta chains from the same sample are listed, as sequenced in a study of siplizumab effects on memory and regulatory T cells. TCRdb keeps only in-frame clones here, not all; method: immunoSEQ multiplex PCR. The data contain nearly 85,000 clones, 87% of them singletons. Sequenced: Tregs sorted from blood. The source of these receptors is a human donor in good health.

This clone came up once. The chain has TRBV5-1 and TRBJ2-7; a possible D gene is TRBD1 (5 bases). CDR1 is SGHRS and CDR2 is YFSETQ in the germline V gene. V was clipped by 4 bases and J by 5 bases, with 16 bases between them. The CDR3 totals 14 residues. This chain's CDR3 is CASSDPGSSDEQYF. CDR3 in DNA: TGCGCCAGCAGCGATCCAGGGTCTTCCGACGAGCAGTACTTC.

The chain couples TRBV5-6 to TRBJ1-1; no firm D call. The V end lost 4 bases, the J end lost 2 bases, and 9 bases lay between the germline ends. The CDR3 spans 13 residues. CDR1 SGHDT and CDR2 YYEEEE come from the germline V gene. The CDR3, as DNA: TGTGCCAGCAGCCCGGGCCTCAACACTGAAGCTTTCTTT. Residues: CASSPGLNTEAFF.

The chain joins TRBV7-2 to TRBJ2-2, with a possible D match to TRBD1 (6 bases). The CDR3 loop spans 14 amino acids. The V end lost 5 bases, the J end lost 0 bases, and 7 bases lay between the germline ends. Per the germline V gene, CDR1 is SGHTA and CDR2 is FQGNSA. Written as DNA, the CDR3 is TGTGCCAGCAGCCGGACAGCGAACACCGGGGAGCTGTTTTTT. Encoded protein: CASSRTANTGELFF.

The V call is TRBV7-9, the J call TRBJ1-1, with 7 bases that match TRBD1. Germline V gives CDR1 SEHNR, CDR2 FQNEAQ (reference sequence). The CDR3 length is 16 residues. V gave up 5 bases and J gave up 1 base; unmatched junction bases: 10. The CDR3 DNA reads TGTGCCAGCAGCCCCCGCCTGACAGGGCAGAACACTGAAGCTTTCTTT. Encoded protein: CASSPRLTGQNTEAFF.

The J gene is TRBJ2-1, the V gene TRBV4-2; TRBD2 matches at 8 bases. The CDR3 is made up of 17 amino acids. Germline V gene lookup returns CDR1 LGHNA and CDR2 YNFKEQ. V shed 0 bases and J 4 bases; nucleotides not matched to a gene: 8. CDR3 sequence: CASSQDYLRGGYNEQFF. The CDR3 DNA sequence: TGTGCCAGCAGCCAAGATTACCTACGGGGGGGGTACAATGAGCAGTTCTTC.

This chain connects TRBV6-5 to TRBJ1-2; tentative D call: TRBD1 (5 bases). Looked up from germline, CDR1 is MNHEY and CDR2 is SVGAGI. The V and J ends lost 2 bases and 0 bases respectively, with 10 bases between them. The CDR3 totals 15 residues. The CDR3 reads CASSYGHLANYGYTF. In nucleotides, the CDR3 is TGTGCCAGCAGTTACGGACACTTAGCTAACTATGGCTACACCTTC.

In nucleotides, the CDR3 is TGTGCCAGCAGTTCCCTGGGGGCGGGGGATAATTCACCCCTCCACTTT. This codes for CASSSLGAGDNSPLHF. This chain uses TRBV28 with TRBJ1-6; TRBD1 is a possible D gene (6 bases). Trimming pared 4 bases from V and 5 bases from J, leaving 15 bases between. CDR1 and CDR2 from the germline V gene are MDHEN and SYDVKM. This CDR3 comprises 16 residues.

The DNA for the CDR3 is TGTGCCAGCAGTTACTCGATACAGGGGGCAGGTGGCTACACCTTC. Amino acids: CASSYSIQGAGGYTF. This sequence joins TRBV6-5 and TRBJ1-2, with TRBD1 identical over 9 bases. Trimming at V came to 0 bases and at J to 7 bases, leaving 6 bases not matched to a gene. The CDR3 has 15 residues. Germline V gives CDR1 MNHEY, CDR2 SVGAGI.

The genes are TRBV10-3 and TRBJ2-7, with 10 bases matching TRBD1. Germline lookup yields CDR1 ENHRY and CDR2 SYGVKD. With 4 bases clipped from V and 7 bases from J, the junction kept 4 bases outside the gene matches. The CDR3 extends over 13 amino acids. The CDR3 protein is CAISGTDRGEQYF. The CDR3 DNA reads as TGTGCCATCAGTGGAACGGACAGGGGGGAGCAGTACTTC.

The V and J genes are TRBV6-5 and TRBJ1-1; D remains ambiguous. CDR1 and CDR2 from the germline V gene are MNHEY and SVGAGI. The CDR3 contains 16 residues. V lost 2 bases to trimming and J lost 0 bases, with 13 bases between them. CDR3 loop: CASSYLSYVLNTEAFF. The CDR3 DNA is TGTGCCAGCAGTTACCTTTCGTACGTCCTGAACACTGAAGCTTTCTTT.

The chain employs TRBV4-1 and TRBJ1-4; TRBD1 might be the D (5 bases). V lost 3 bases to trimming and J lost 3 bases, with 8 bases between them. Germline V CDR1 and CDR2: MGHRA, YSYEKL. The CDR3 is 14 residues long. The CDR3 region is CASSHLTANEKLFF. CDR3 in DNA: TGCGCCAGCAGCCACCTGACAGCTAATGAAAAACTGTTTTTT.

This rearrangement joins TRBV2 to TRBJ1-6, with 8 bases fitting TRBD1. The germline V gene has CDR1 SNHLY and CDR2 FYNNEI. CDR3 size: 14 residues. Trimming at V came to 5 bases and at J to 8 bases, leaving 5 bases not matched to a gene. The CDR3 DNA sequence: TGTGCCAGCAGTAGACAGGGGAGGGATTCACCCCTCCACTTT. Amino acid sequence: CASSRQGRDSPLHF. Supplemented by reference TRBV2 and TRBJ1-6, the full variable domain reads EPEVTQTPSHQVTQMGQEVILRCVPISNHLYFYWYRQILGQKVEFLVSFYNNEISEKSEIFDDQFSVERPDGSNFTLKIRSTKLEDSAMYFCASSRQGRDSPLHFGNGTRLTVT.

J is TRBJ2-5 and V is TRBV5-1; weak D call: TRBD1 (6 bases). Looked up from germline, CDR1 is SGHRS and CDR2 is YFSETQ. Deletions cut 3 bases from V and 1 base from J, with 10 bases between. The CDR3 length is 14 residues. CDR3 DNA sequence: TGCGCCAGCAGCTCGGGGACACTCCAAGAGACCCAGTACTTC. Its protein is CASSSGTLQETQYF.

The chain couples TRBV5-1 to TRBJ1-6; D unresolved. The V end lost 1 base, the J end lost 9 bases, and 14 bases lay between the germline ends. CDR3 length equals 15 residues. Germline CDR1 SGHRS, CDR2 YFSETQ. CDR3 sequence reads: CASSLSGPEASPLHF. The CDR3 region has the DNA TGCGCCAGCAGCTTGAGCGGACCCGAAGCTTCACCCCTCCACTTT.

The chain is built from TRBV4-1 and TRBJ2-3; D is unclear. Germline V gene sequence: CDR1 MGHRA, CDR2 YSYEKL. The CDR3 spans 17 residues. The germline V and J ends were trimmed by 0 bases and 5 bases, with 18 bases remaining between them. The CDR3 DNA sequence: TGCGCCAGCAGCCAAGAACGCCTCAGCCAGAAGAGAGATACGCAGTATTTT. It translates to CASSQERLSQKRDTQYF.

V usage is TRBV19 and J usage is TRBJ2-3; D may be TRBD1 (5 bases). The V gene's germline CDR1 is LNHDA and CDR2 SQIVND (reference sequence). This CDR3 comprises 11 residues. Trimming stripped 4 bases from V and 10 bases from J, with 9 bases between. The CDR3 sequence: CASSTRVAQYF. The CDR3 coding sequence is TGTGCCAGTAGTACCAGGGTGGCGCAGTATTTT.

The chain recombines TRBV27 with TRBJ1-4; no reliable D call. The ends were cut back, 2 bases at V and 0 bases at J, with 10 bases in the middle. The CDR3 length is 16 residues. Germline CDR1 and CDR2: MNHEY and SMNVEV (reference sequence). DNA of the CDR3: TGTGCCAGCAGTTTAACTCCCAGTTCAACTAATGAAAAACTGTTTTTT. Translating it yields CASSLTPSSTNEKLFF.

This clone has just a few counts. J is TRBJ2-3 and V is TRBV5-6; TRBD2 aligns across 13 bases. Germline lookup yields CDR1 SGHDT and CDR2 YYEEEE. This CDR3 spans 16 amino acids. V was pared by 0 bases and J by 5 bases, with 3 bases of the junction left unmatched. The CDR3 region is CASSLGLAGGIDTQYF. The CDR3 nucleotides read TGTGCCAGCAGCTTGGGACTAGCGGGGGGTATAGATACGCAGTATTTT.

This clone appeared a single time. The V call is TRBV7-9, the J call TRBJ1-2; maybe TRBD1 (5 bases). From germline, CDR1 is SEHNR and CDR2 FQNEAQ (reference sequence). The CDR3 loop spans 13 amino acids. The CDR3 DNA is TGTGCACTTCGGAGGACGGGGGGAGAAGGCTACACCTTC. As protein: CALRRTGGEGYTF.

V gene TRBV25-1 combines with J gene TRBJ2-7; 10 bases line up with TRBD1. Germline CDR1 MGHDK, CDR2 SYGVNS. There are 16 residues in the CDR3. V shed 0 bases, J shed 5 bases, and the junction held 7 bases outside the gene matches. The CDR3 here is CASSEYDWDRGHEQYF. The CDR3 DNA is TGTGCCAGCAGTGAATATGATTGGGACAGGGGCCACGAGCAGTACTTC.